The 4 T cell receptor beta chains below were found in one sample sequenced in a study of a mutant IDH1 vaccine in newly diagnosed glioma. No antigens are known for them. TCRdb's copy holds only in-frame clones and misses some; the assay was immunoSEQ multiplex PCR. This table holds about 36,000 clones, 81% found once. The time point: week 5, during vaccination. The vaccine gave 300 ug of a 20-mer mutant IDH1 peptide subcutaneously per dose. The material was PBMCs, obtained from a glioma patient whose treatment included an IDH1 peptide vaccine. These receptor sequences come from a man between 45 and 60 years old with glioma.

The rearrangement joins TRBV5-4 to TRBJ1-4; D is unclear. The V and J ends lost 0 bases and 8 bases respectively, with 14 bases between them. The V gene's germline CDR1 is SGHNT and CDR2 YYREEE (reference sequence). This CDR3 is built from 15 residues. This chain's CDR3 is CASSLAGAQDEKLFF. CDR3 DNA: TGTGCCAGCAGCTTGGCCGGCGCCCAGGACGAAAAACTGTTTTTT. Variable domain in full (rest from reference TRBV5-4 and TRBJ1-4): ETGVTQSPTHLIKTRGQQVTLRCSSQSGHNTVSWYQQALGQGPQFIFQYYREEENGRGNFPPRFSGLQFPNYSSELNVNALELDDSALYLCASSLAGAQDEKLFFGSGTQLSVL.

This chain joins TRBV27 and TRBJ2-7, with unresolved D. The germline V gene encodes CDR1 MNHEY and CDR2 SMNVEV (reference sequence). V lost 7 bases, J lost 2 bases, and 27 bases lay in between. This CDR3 has 18 residues. CDR3 bases: TGTGCCAGCATCGGCCCAGGCCTGGCTGGAGCGAATACCTACGAGCAGTACTTC. Protein product: CASIGPGLAGANTYEQYF.

This clone was counted between two and nine times. In nucleotides, the CDR3 is TGTGCCAGCAGCTTGTTTGAGACCCAGTACTTC. Encoded protein: CASSLFETQYF. The chain is built from TRBV5-6 and TRBJ2-5; unclear D gene. Looked up from germline, CDR1 is SGHDT and CDR2 is YYEEEE. The length of the CDR3 is 11 residues. V gave up 1 base and J gave up 5 bases, with 3 bases separating them.

The chain recombines TRBV4-2 with TRBJ2-7, with TRBD2 identical over 7 bases. V gave up 0 bases and J gave up 8 bases; unmatched junction bases: 10. Germline V gives CDR1 LGHNA, CDR2 YNFKEQ. CDR3 length equals 15 residues. The CDR3 protein is CASSQDPAGFEKQYF. CDR3 coding DNA: TGTGCCAGCAGCCAAGATCCAGCGGGATTCGAAAAGCAGTACTTC.